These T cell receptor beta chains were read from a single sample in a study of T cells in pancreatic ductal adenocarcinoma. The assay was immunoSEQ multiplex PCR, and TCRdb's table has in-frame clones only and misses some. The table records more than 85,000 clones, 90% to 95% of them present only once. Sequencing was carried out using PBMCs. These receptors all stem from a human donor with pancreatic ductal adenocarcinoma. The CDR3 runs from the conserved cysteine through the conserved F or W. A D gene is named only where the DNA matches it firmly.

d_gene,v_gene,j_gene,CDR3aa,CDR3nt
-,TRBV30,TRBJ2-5,CAWSATPGQETQYF,TGTGCCTGGAGTGCAACCCCGGGCCAAGAGACCCAGTACTTC
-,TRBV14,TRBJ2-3,CASSPRFSTDPADTQYF,TGTGCCAGCAGCCCTCGATTTTCGACAGATCCCGCAGATACGCAGTATTTT
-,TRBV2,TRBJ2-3,CASSELDRGLAGVRDTQYF,TGTGCCAGCAGTGAGTTGGACAGGGGCCTAGCGGGAGTGCGGGATACGCAGTATTTT
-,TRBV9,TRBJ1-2,CASSQGRNYGYTF,TGTGCCAGCAGCCAGGGTCGAAACTATGGCTACACCTTC
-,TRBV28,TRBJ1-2,CASSYRFYGYTF,TGTGCCAGCAGTTACAGATTCTATGGCTACACCTTC
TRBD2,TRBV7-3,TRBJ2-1,CASSLGTSSYNEQFF,TGTGCCAGCAGCTTAGGGACTAGCTCCTACAATGAGCAGTTCTTC
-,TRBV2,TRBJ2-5,CATIRDIQETQYF,TGTGCCACCATACGGGACATACAAGAGACCCAGTACTTC
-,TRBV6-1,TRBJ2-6,CASSDQGSGANVLTF,TGTGCCAGCAGTGATCAGGGCTCCGGGGCCAACGTCCTGACTTTC
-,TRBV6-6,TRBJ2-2,CASGQGPGGELFF,TGTGCCAGCGGGCAGGGGCCGGGCGGGGAGCTGTTTTTT
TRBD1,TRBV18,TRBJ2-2,CASSPPGQGNTGELFF,TGTGCCAGCTCACCACCGGGACAGGGGAACACCGGGGAGCTGTTTTTT
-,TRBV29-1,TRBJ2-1,CSVPLFGDAYNEQFF,TGCAGCGTTCCCTTGTTTGGAGACGCCTACAATGAGCAGTTCTTC